The TCR beta chain described here comes from a study of beta chain features in type 1 diabetes (dated by TCRdb to 2017 to 2018). A note on the overall study: Patients and healthy donors did not differ in mean age, gender distribution, total cell number or subset yield. In the study, recently diagnosed type 1 diabetes patients and matched healthy donors were compared on the TCRB repertoires of their sorted circulating CD4+ T cell subsets. A total of 107,917,701 sorted cells were examined across all samples, and a strong correlation was observed between cell number per subset and RNA yield. Regulatory and stem cell-like memory subsets were isolated from only 8 patients and roughly eight healthy donors, whereas naive and central memory subsets came from all 28 donors.

The High Capacity cDNA Reverse Transcription Kit was used to reverse transcribe all of the isolated RNA, meaning that expressed TCRB transcripts were what got sequenced. Deep immunoSEQ sequencing was performed on naive, central memory and regulatory T cell samples, with an average of approximately 4 million total reads per sample. Sorted cells were lysed in RLT buffer and RNA was extracted with DNase-treated RNeasy Micro or Mini kits, depending on cell number. To prevent cross-contamination, each cell subset was processed individually, whereas patient and healthy donor samples were processed jointly. Using the immunoSEQ multiplex PCR, TCRB sequences were amplified from cDNA into 87-bp fragments spanning the CDR3 region. The amplicons were sequenced using the Illumina HiSeq platform. In the source study's methods: PCR bias was computationally corrected using synthetic template baselines, reads within Hamming distance 2 were collapsed, and singletons that could not be merged were discarded. By aligning reads against IMGT, V, D and J genes, CDR3 length, and insertions or deletions at six rearrangement sites were assigned. Clonotype counts were normalized to sorted cell number within each subset before computing true diversity and Gini coefficients with the tcR R package. The overlap coefficient, calculated on TCRB nucleotide sequences, was used to measure repertoire sharing. As a proxy for the pre-selection repertoire, out-of-frame TCRB sequences from naive cells were analyzed. Here the immuneACCESS table is served through TCRdb, limited to in-frame sequences with V and J called. Missing clones are a known gap in these copies; in checked studies unresolved V genes cover under half, and the rest lacks a known reason. The V and J calls and the clone size are those of that table, but D and trimming were determined from the DNA. The sample profile shows 200,000 to 300,000 clones; 12% to 15% of them were found once. More than 0.02% of the sample goes to the ten largest clones.

Each donor gave one peripheral blood draw, averaging roughly 120 mL, which was collected into heparinised tubes. A BD FACSAria II was used to sort naive, central memory, regulatory and stem cell-like memory CD4+ T cells with a panel that included CD45RO, CCR7, CD25, CD127, CD95 and CD27. A purity above 95% was achieved for all sorted populations. PBMCs were isolated right away by Lymphoprep density gradient centrifugation and were stained directly, without culture. Samples were stained and sorted in pairs, with one healthy donor and one patient per experiment, so that batch effects were minimized. This clone showed up just a few times. The target of this receptor is not known. The record has no base qualities; no much larger clone is one base away. Findings and caveats that apply to the study as a whole: PCR might favor shorter templates, but patient and control samples were amplified and corrected together, so any skew would affect both groups equally. In all four CD4+ subsets, TCRB CDR3 length was moderately but significantly shorter in type 1 diabetes patients. Naive, central memory and regulatory TCRB repertoires appeared to be more alike among patients than among healthy donors. Only small numbers of individuals were included in the HLA sub-analyses, which left unresolved whether HLA type had any influence on TCRB rearrangement. At VDJ recombination sites, type 1 diabetes patients had fewer insertions and more deleted nucleotides, which implies abnormalities in thymic rearrangement. Because cDNA was sequenced instead of genomic DNA, highly expressing activated cells could be over-represented, though the groups showed no difference in activation or CD3 levels.

V is trimmed back by 3 bases and J by 13 bases, and the junction contains 14 bases that no gene match accounts for. Taken from the germline V gene (reference sequence), the CDR1 and CDR2 loops are MNHEY and SMNVEV. The CDR3 measures 15 amino acids from cysteine to phenylalanine. Just the 45-base CDR3 DNA is kept, in frame starting at base 1. This TCR was sampled from a woman in her thirties or forties in good health. Sequenced: naive CD4+ T cells from blood. This specimen's cell subset or site label, interpreted: true naive CD4+ T cells. The chain is encoded by TRBV27 joined to TRBJ2-5, with 10 bases in between that match TRBD1. This receptor has the CDR3 CASSFPGGTGVQWYF. The sequence in DNA is TGTGCCAGCAGTTTCCCGGGGGGGACAGGGGTTCAATGGTACTTC.